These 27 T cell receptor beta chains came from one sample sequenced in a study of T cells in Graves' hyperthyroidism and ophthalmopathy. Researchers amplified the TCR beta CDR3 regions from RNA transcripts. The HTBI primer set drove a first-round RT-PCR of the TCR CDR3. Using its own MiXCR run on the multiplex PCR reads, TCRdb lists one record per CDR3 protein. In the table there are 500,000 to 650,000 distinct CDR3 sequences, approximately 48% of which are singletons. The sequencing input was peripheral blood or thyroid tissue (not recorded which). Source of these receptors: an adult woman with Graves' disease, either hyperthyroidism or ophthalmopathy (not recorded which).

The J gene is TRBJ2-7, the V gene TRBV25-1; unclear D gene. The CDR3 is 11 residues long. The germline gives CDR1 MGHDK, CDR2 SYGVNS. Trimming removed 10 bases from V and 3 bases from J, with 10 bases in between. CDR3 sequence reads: CATHQDYEQYF. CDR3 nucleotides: TGTGCCACGCACCAGGACTACGAGCAGTACTTC.

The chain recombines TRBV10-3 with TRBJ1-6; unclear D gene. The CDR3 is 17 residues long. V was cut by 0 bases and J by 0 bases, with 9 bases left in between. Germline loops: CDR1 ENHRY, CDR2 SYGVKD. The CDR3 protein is CAISESRDTSYNSPLHF. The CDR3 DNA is TGTGCCATCAGTGAGTCTCGAGACACCTCCTATAATTCACCCCTCCACTTT.

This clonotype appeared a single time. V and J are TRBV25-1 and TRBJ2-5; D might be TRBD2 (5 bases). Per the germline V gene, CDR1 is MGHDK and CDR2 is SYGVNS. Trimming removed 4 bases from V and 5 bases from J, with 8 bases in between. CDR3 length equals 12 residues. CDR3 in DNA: TGTGCCAGCAGTGCTAGGGAGGAGACCCAGTACTTC. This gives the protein CASSAREETQYF.

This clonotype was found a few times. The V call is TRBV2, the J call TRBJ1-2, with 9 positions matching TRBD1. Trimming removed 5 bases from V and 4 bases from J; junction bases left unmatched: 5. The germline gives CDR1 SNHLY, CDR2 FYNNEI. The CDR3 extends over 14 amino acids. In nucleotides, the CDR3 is TGTGCCAGCAGTAGGGACAGGGAGACCTATGGCTACACCTTC. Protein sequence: CASSRDRETYGYTF. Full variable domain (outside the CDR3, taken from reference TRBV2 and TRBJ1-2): EPEVTQTPSHQVTQMGQEVILRCVPISNHLYFYWYRQILGQKVEFLVSFYNNEISEKSEIFDDQFSVERPDGSNFTLKIRSTKLEDSAMYFCASSRDRETYGYTFGSGTRLTVV.

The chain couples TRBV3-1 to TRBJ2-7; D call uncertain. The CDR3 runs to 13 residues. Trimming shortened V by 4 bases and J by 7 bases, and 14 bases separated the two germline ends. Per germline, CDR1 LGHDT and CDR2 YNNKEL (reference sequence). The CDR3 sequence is CASSPSTSREQYF. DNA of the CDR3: TGTGCCAGCAGCCCTAGTACTTCTAGAGAGCAGTACTTC.

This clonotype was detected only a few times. The DNA for the CDR3 is TGCAGTGCCGTCGGCCAGACCTACGAGCAGTACTTC. Amino acid sequence: CSAVGQTYEQYF. The rearrangement uses TRBV29-1 and TRBJ2-7; the D is unclear. CDR1 and CDR2 from the germline V gene are SQVTM and ANQGSEA. The CDR3 loop spans 12 amino acids.

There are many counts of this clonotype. The CDR3 DNA reads TGTGCCAGCAGTGACATGACAGGGGGGCAAGAGACCCAGTACTTC. Amino acids: CASSDMTGGQETQYF. This chain links TRBV6-1 with TRBJ2-5, with 9 bases lining up with TRBD1. The ends lost 3 bases at V and 2 bases at J; junction bases unmatched: 4. The CDR3 length is 15 residues. The germline V gene has CDR1 MNHNS and CDR2 SASEGT.

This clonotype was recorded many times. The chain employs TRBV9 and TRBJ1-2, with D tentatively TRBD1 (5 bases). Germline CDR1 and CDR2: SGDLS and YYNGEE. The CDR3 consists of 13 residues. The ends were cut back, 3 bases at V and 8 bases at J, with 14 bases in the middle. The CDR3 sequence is CASSATALGGYTF. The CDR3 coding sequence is TGTGCCAGCAGCGCGACAGCGTTGGGAGGCTACACCTTC. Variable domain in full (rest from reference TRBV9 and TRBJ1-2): DSGVTQTPKHLITATGQRVTLRCSPRSGDLSVYWYQQSLDQGLQFLIQYYNGEERAKGNILERFSAQQFPDLHSELNLSSLELGDSALYFCASSATALGGYTFGSGTRLTVV.

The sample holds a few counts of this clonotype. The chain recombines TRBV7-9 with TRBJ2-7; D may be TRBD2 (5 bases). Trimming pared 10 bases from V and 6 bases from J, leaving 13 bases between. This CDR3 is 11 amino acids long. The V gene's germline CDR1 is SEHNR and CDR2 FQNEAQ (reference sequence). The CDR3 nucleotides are TGTGCCACCAGGACCCGGGGCGAGCAGTACTTC. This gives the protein CATRTRGEQYF. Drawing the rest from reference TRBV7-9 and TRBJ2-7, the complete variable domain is DTGVSQNPRHKITKRGQNVTFRCDPISEHNRLYWYRQTLGQGPEFLTYFQNEAQLEKSRLLSDRFSAERPKGSFSTLEIQRTEQGDSAMYLCATRTRGEQYFGPGTRLTVT.

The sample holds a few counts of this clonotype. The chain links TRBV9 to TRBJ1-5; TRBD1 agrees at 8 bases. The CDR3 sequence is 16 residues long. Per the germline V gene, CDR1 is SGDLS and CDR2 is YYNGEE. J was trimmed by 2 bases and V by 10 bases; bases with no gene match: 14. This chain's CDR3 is CAWSFQGATGNQPQHF. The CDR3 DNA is TGTGCCTGGAGTTTCCAGGGGGCGACGGGCAATCAGCCCCAGCATTTT.

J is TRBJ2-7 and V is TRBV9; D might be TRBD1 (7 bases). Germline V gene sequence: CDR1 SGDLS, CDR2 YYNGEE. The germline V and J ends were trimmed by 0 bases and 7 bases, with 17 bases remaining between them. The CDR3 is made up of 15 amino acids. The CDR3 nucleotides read TGTGCCAGCAGCGTAGGGGCGGAGGGGGCCTGGGAGCAGTACTTC. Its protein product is CASSVGAEGAWEQYF. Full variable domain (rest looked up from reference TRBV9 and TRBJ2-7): DSGVTQTPKHLITATGQRVTLRCSPRSGDLSVYWYQQSLDQGLQFLIQYYNGEERAKGNILERFSAQQFPDLHSELNLSSLELGDSALYFCASSVGAEGAWEQYFGPGTRLTVT.

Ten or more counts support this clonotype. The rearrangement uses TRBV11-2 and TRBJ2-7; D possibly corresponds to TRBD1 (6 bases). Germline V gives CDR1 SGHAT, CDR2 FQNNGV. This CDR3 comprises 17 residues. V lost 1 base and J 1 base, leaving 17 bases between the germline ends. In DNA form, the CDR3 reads TGTGCCAGCAGCTTAGGGCAGGGGTTTAGCGCTTCCTACGAGCAGTACTTC. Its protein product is CASSLGQGFSASYEQYF.

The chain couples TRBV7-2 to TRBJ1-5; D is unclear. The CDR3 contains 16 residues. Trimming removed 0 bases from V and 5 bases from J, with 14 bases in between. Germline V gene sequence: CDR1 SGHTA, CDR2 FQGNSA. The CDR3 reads CASSLAGSGGDQPQHF. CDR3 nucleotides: TGTGCCAGCAGCTTAGCGGGCTCGGGTGGGGATCAGCCCCAGCATTTT.

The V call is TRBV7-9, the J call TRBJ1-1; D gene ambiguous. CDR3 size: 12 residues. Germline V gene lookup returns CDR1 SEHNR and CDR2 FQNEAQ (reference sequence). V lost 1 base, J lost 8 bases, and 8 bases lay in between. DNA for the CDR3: TGTGCCAGCAGCTTAGGAGCCCGCGAAGCTTTCTTT. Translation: CASSLGAREAFF.

The CDR3 DNA reads as TGTGCCATCAGGAAGACAGGGTCTGATGGCTACACCTTC. It specifies CAIRKTGSDGYTF. V usage is TRBV10-3 and J usage is TRBJ1-2, with 7 bases that match TRBD1. This CDR3 is built from 13 residues. CDR1 and CDR2 (germline): ENHRY, SYGVKD. V shed 6 bases, J shed 6 bases, and the junction held 7 bases outside the gene matches.

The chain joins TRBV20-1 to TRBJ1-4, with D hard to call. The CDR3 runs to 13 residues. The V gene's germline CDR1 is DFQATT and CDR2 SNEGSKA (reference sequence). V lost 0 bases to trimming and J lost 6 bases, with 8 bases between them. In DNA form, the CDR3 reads TGCAGTGCTAGAGAAGGAACAGATGAAAAACTGTTTTTT. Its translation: CSAREGTDEKLFF.

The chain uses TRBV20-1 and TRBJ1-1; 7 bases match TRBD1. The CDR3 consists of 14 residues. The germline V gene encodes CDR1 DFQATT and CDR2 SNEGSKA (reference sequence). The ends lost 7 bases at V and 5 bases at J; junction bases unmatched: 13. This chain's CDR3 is CSVGEGAVGTEAFF. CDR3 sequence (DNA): TGCAGTGTTGGGGAGGGGGCAGTGGGGACTGAAGCTTTCTTT.

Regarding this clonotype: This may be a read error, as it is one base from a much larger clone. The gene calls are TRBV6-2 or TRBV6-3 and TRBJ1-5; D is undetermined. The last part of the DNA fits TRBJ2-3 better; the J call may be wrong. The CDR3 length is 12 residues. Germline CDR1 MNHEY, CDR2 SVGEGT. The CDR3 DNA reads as TGTGCCAGCAGTTATCTACTTCAGCCCCAGTATTTT. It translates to CASSYLLQPQYF.

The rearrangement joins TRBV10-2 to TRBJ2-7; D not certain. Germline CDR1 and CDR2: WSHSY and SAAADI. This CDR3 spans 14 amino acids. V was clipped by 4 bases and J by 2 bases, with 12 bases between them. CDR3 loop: CASSVAGKTYEQYF. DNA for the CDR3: TGCGCCAGCAGTGTGGCAGGCAAGACCTACGAGCAGTACTTC.

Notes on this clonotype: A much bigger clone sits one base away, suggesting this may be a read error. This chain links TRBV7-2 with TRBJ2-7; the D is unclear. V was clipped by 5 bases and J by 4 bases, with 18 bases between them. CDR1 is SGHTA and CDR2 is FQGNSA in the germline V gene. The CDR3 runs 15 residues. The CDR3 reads CASSLRGPLGYEQYF. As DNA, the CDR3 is TGTGCCAGCAGCCTTAGAGGCCCCCTTGGTTACGAGCAGTACTTC.

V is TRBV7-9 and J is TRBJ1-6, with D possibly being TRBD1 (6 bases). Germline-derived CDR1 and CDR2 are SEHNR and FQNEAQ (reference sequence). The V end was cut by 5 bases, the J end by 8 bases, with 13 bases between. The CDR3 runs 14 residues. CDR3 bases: TGTGCCAGCAGCGAGCGAGGGGGGGATTCACCCCTCCACTTT. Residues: CASSERGGDSPLHF.

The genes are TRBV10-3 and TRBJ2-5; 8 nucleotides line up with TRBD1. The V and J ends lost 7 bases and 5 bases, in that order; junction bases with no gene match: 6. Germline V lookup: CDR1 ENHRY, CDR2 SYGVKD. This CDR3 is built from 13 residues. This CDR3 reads CAIKAGGMETQYF. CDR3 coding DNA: TGTGCCATCAAGGCAGGGGGCATGGAGACCCAGTACTTC.

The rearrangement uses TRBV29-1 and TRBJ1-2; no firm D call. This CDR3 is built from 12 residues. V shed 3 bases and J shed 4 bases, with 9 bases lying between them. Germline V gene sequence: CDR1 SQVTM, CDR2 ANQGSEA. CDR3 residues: CSVDPVSYGYTF. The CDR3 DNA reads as TGCAGCGTTGACCCAGTTAGCTATGGCTACACCTTC.

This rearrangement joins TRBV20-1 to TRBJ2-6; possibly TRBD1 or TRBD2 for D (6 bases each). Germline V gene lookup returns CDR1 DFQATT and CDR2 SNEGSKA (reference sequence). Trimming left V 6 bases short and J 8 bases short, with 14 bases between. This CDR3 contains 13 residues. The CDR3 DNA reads TGCAGTGCCTCGACAGGAGGGACCAACGTCCTGACTTTC. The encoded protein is CSASTGGTNVLTF.

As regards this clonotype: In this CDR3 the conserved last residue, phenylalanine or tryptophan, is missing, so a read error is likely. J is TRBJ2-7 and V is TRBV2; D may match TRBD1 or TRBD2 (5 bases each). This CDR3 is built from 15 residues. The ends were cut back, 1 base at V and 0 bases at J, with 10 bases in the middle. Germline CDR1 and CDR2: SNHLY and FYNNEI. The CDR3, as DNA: TGTGCCAGCAGTGAAGTGGGGGAGTTCTCCTACGAGCAGTACTCC. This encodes CASSEVGEFSYEQYS.

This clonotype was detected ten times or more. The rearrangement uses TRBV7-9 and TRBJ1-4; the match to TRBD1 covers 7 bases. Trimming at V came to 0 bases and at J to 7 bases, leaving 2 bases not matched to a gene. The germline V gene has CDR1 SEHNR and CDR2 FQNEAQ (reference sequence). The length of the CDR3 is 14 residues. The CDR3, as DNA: TGTGCCAGCAGCTTAGCAGGGGGCGGTGAAAAACTGTTTTTT. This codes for CASSLAGGGEKLFF.

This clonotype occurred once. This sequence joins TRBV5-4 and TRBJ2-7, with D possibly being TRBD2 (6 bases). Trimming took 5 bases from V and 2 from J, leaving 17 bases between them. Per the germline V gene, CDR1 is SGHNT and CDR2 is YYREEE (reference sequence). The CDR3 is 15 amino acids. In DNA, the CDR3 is TGTGCCAGCAGTAGACGCGGGACGGTTACCTACGAGCAGTACTTC. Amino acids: CASSRRGTVTYEQYF.